The 18 T cell receptor beta chains reported below all come from one sample, sequenced in a study of blood T cell repertoires in COVID-19. Sequenced by immunoSEQ multiplex PCR; TCRdb stores in-frame clones only, minus some. The table records some 240,000 clones, about 85% of them present only once. The specimen sequenced was PBMCs or T cells enriched from blood (not recorded which). The source of these receptors is a woman aged 45-65 years who had been exposed to COVID-19.

This rearrangement joins TRBV28 to TRBJ2-2, with 11 positions matching TRBD1. Germline V gene data show CDR1 as MDHEN and CDR2 as SYDVKM. Unmatched junction bases numbered 4, after V lost 6 bases and J lost 4 bases. This CDR3 contains 15 residues. The DNA for the CDR3 is TGTGCCAGCAGCGGGACAGGGGGTTTCACCGGGGAGCTGTTTTTT. Its translation is CASSGTGGFTGELFF.

Concerning this clone itself: Other DNA sequences in this specimen translate into the identical CDR3. This sequence joins TRBV7-2 and TRBJ1-5; D is uncertain. Germline CDR1 SGHTA, CDR2 FQGNSA. The CDR3 spans 13 residues. V was pared by 3 bases and J by 5 bases, with 8 bases between. The CDR3 nucleotides read TGTGCCAGCAGCTTGGATCGGGATCAGCCCCAGCATTTT. It yields the protein CASSLDRDQPQHF. The full variable domain, rest sourced from reference TRBV7-2 and TRBJ1-5, is GAGVSQSPSNKVTEKGKDVELRCDPISGHTALYWYRQSLGQGLEFLIYFQGNSAPDKSGLPSDRFSAERTGGSVSTLTIQRTQQEDSAVYLCASSLDRDQPQHFGDGTRLSIL.

This clone occurred a few times. V usage is TRBV7-2 and J usage is TRBJ1-2, with no clear D. The germline CDR1 and CDR2 sequences are SGHTA and FQGNSA. V gave up 5 bases and J gave up 8 bases, with 21 bases separating them. This CDR3 spans 15 amino acids. The CDR3 nucleotides read TGTGCCAGCAGCCCCACCCAGGTCTCACCGGGGGGCTACACCTTC. Its protein is CASSPTQVSPGGYTF.

The rearrangement uses TRBV4-2 and TRBJ2-3; D is perhaps TRBD1 (5 bases). The germline gives CDR1 LGHNA, CDR2 YNFKEQ. Trimming took off 0 bases at V and 0 bases at J, with 13 bases between the two ends. The CDR3 length is 17 residues. CDR3 residues: CASSQEGKGSSTDTQYF. For the CDR3, the DNA is TGTGCCAGCAGCCAAGAGGGGAAGGGGTCTAGCACAGATACGCAGTATTTT.

This chain uses TRBV28 with TRBJ1-1, with 9 nucleotides matching TRBD1. Germline trimming cut 3 bases from V and 5 bases from J; bases unmatched to any gene: 1. The V gene's germline CDR1 is MDHEN and CDR2 SYDVKM. This CDR3 is built from 13 residues. CDR3 in amino acids: CASSLGQGTEAFF. CDR3 bases: TGTGCCAGCAGTTTGGGACAGGGAACTGAAGCTTTCTTT. The full variable domain, its missing parts supplied by reference TRBV28 and TRBJ1-1, is DVKVTQSSRYLVKRTGEKVFLECVQDMDHENMFWYRQDPGLGLRLIYFSYDVKMKEKGDIPEGYSVSREKKERFSLILESASTNQTSMYLCASSLGQGTEAFFGQGTRLTVV.

This clone was picked up many times. The chain joins TRBV28 to TRBJ1-3; unclear D gene. The CDR3 length is 15 residues. V lost 1 base to trimming and J lost 0 bases, with 7 bases between them. CDR1 and CDR2 from the germline V gene are MDHEN and SYDVKM. CDR3 sequence: CASSLYGSSGNTIYF. In DNA form, the CDR3 reads TGTGCCAGCAGTTTATATGGCTCCTCTGGAAACACCATATATTTT.

The chain couples TRBV7-9 to TRBJ1-5, with D tentatively TRBD1 (5 bases). The V gene's germline CDR1 is SEHNR and CDR2 FQNEAQ (reference sequence). V shed 5 bases and J shed 4 bases, with 30 bases lying between them. The CDR3 has 20 residues. The CDR3 sequence is CASSREAGSRTPGKNQPQHF. In DNA, the CDR3 is TGTGCCAGCAGCAGGGAGGCAGGGTCGCGGACACCAGGGAAAAATCAGCCCCAGCATTTT.

The V gene is TRBV15, the J gene TRBJ1-3, with no clear D. The CDR3 sequence is 16 residues long. Germline V lookup: CDR1 LNHNV, CDR2 YYDKDF (reference sequence). V lost 0 bases and J 0 bases, leaving 9 bases between the germline ends. The CDR3 DNA sequence: TGTGCCACCAGCAGAGATGACCACAGCTCTGGAAACACCATATATTTT. Translated, it gives CATSRDDHSSGNTIYF.

This clone was observed once. This chain links TRBV4-3 with TRBJ2-2; 9 bases align to TRBD1. V shed 4 bases, J shed 7 bases, and the junction held 10 bases outside the gene matches. Germline-derived CDR1 and CDR2 are LGHNA and YSLEER. This CDR3 is built from 16 residues. The CDR3 DNA follows: TGCGCCAGCAGCCGCCGTACCGGGACAGGGTTCGGGGAGCTGTTTTTT. This encodes CASSRRTGTGFGELFF.

At least ten counts were recorded for this clone. The gene calls are TRBV4-3 and TRBJ2-1; D uncertain. Deletions cut 4 bases from V and 1 base from J, with 8 bases between. Germline V gene sequence: CDR1 LGHNA, CDR2 YSLEER. The CDR3 spans 14 residues. DNA of the CDR3: TGCGCCAGCAGCCCTTGGCGGTCCTACAATGAGCAGTTCTTC. Its translation is CASSPWRSYNEQFF.

This chain uses TRBV4-3 with TRBJ1-2; no reliable D call. The V gene's germline CDR1 is LGHNA and CDR2 YSLEER. The V and J ends lost 0 bases and 0 bases respectively, with 11 bases between them. The length of the CDR3 is 16 residues. Here the CDR3 reads CASSQDSPGANYGYTF. CDR3 nucleotides: TGCGCCAGCAGCCAAGATTCTCCGGGAGCTAACTATGGCTACACCTTC.

V is TRBV6-1 and J is TRBJ2-7; 8 bases line up with TRBD1. The germline V gene encodes CDR1 MNHNS and CDR2 SASEGT. Trimming removed 2 bases from V and 3 bases from J; junction bases left unmatched: 6. The CDR3 has 15 residues. CDR3 DNA sequence: TGTGCCAGCAGTGAAAGAACAGGGGGAGGCTACGAGCAGTACTTC. Translated, it gives CASSERTGGGYEQYF.

The J gene is TRBJ1-1, the V gene TRBV6-5; 10 positions match TRBD1. Per the germline V gene, CDR1 is MNHEY and CDR2 is SVGAGI. CDR3 size: 13 residues. Losses at the gene ends were 7 bases for V and 4 bases for J; bases not matched to a gene: 3. The CDR3 here is CASIGQGGTEAFF. In nucleotides, the CDR3 is TGTGCCAGCATTGGACAGGGGGGCACTGAAGCTTTCTTT.

The chain combines TRBV5-8 with TRBJ2-5; 9 bases are a match to TRBD2. Trimming took 4 bases from V and 3 from J; bases not matched to a gene: 13. Germline V lookup: CDR1 SGHTS, CDR2 YDEGEE. The CDR3 length is 17 residues. CDR3 nucleotides: TGTGCCAGCAGCCTTCCTAGACTAGCGGAGAGTGAAGAGACCCAGTACTTC. Protein: CASSLPRLAESEETQYF.

This rearrangement joins TRBV11-2 to TRBJ1-1, with D tentatively TRBD1 (6 bases). V lost 3 bases and J lost 4, with 15 bases in between. The germline gives CDR1 SGHAT, CDR2 FQNNGV. CDR3 length: 15 residues. CDR3 loop: CASSFALTGTTEAFF. CDR3 nucleotide sequence: TGTGCCAGCAGCTTTGCCCTCACAGGGACCACTGAAGCTTTCTTT.

This chain joins TRBV5-6 and TRBJ2-5; 10 nucleotides align to TRBD1. V shed 2 bases, J shed 4 bases, and the junction held 5 bases outside the gene matches. The length of the CDR3 is 15 residues. The germline gives CDR1 SGHDT, CDR2 YYEEEE. The CDR3 spells CASSLTGQGLETQYF. CDR3 nucleotide sequence: TGTGCCAGCAGCTTAACGGGACAGGGGTTAGAGACCCAGTACTTC.

The chain has TRBV11-3 and TRBJ2-2, with a tentative D call TRBD1 (5 bases). Trimming cost V 3 bases and J 4 bases, with 9 bases left between them. Germline CDR1 is SGHNT and CDR2 is YENEEA. The length of the CDR3 is 14 residues. The CDR3, as DNA: TGTGCCAGCAGCTTCGACAGCCGCACCGGGGAGCTGTTTTTT. This codes for CASSFDSRTGELFF.

The V call is TRBV27, the J call TRBJ1-1, with D tentatively TRBD1 (6 bases). This CDR3 spans 16 amino acids. V shed 3 bases and J shed 0 bases, with 14 bases lying between them. Germline V gene lookup returns CDR1 MNHEY and CDR2 SMNVEV (reference sequence). CDR3 bases: TGTGCCAGCAGTTTCGGACAGCTGAGTTTGAACACTGAAGCTTTCTTT. It yields the protein CASSFGQLSLNTEAFF.